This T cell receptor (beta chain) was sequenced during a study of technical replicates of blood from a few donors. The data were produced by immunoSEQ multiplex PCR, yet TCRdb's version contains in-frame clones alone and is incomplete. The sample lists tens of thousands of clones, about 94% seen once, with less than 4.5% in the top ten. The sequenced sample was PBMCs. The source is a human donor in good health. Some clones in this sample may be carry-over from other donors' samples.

The CDR3 region is CASSGWGRGLNTQYF. The DNA for the CDR3 is TGTGCCAGCAGTGGATGGGGGAGGGGACTTAATACGCAGTATTTT. The rearrangement joins TRBV2 to TRBJ2-3; 7 bases line up with TRBD2. The CDR3 covers 15 residues. With 4 bases clipped from V and 7 bases from J, the junction kept 11 bases outside the gene matches. Germline lookup yields CDR1 SNHLY and CDR2 FYNNEI. Filled out from reference TRBV2 and TRBJ2-3, the complete variable domain reads EPEVTQTPSHQVTQMGQEVILRCVPISNHLYFYWYRQILGQKVEFLVSFYNNEISEKSEIFDDQFSVERPDGSNFTLKIRSTKLEDSAMYFCASSGWGRGLNTQYFGPGTRLTVL.